This TCR beta chain stems from a study of blood T cell repertoires in COVID-19. For the study at large: Samples of COVID-19 (acute and convalescent) were obtained from the United States, Italy and Spain. From T cells, B-cell-depleted T cells, or PBMCs came the material, which was cDNA or gDNA.

The authors' processing: The authors estimated nucleated cell counts from reference gene primer amplification. Data came from immunoSEQ multiplex PCR; TCRdb stores just in-frame clones and leaves some out. The D gene and trimming were derived from the DNA, and the V and J assignments and clone size from that table. The sample lists more than 110,000 clones; about 80% were seen once. In germline, CDR1 is MNHEY, CDR2 SVGEGT. The CDR3 is made up of 15 amino acids. Trimming stripped 2 bases from V and 2 bases from J, with 10 bases between. The origin of this receptor is a man aged 55 to 70 with acute or convalescent COVID-19. The specimen sequenced was peripheral blood. The chain has TRBV6-2 or TRBV6-3 and TRBJ1-5, with a possible D match to TRBD1 (5 bases). Here the CDR3 reads CASSYPGRGNQPQHF. The CDR3 nucleotides read TGTGCCAGCAGTTACCCAGGGAGGGGCAATCAGCCCCAGCATTTT.